The clone carrying this T cell receptor beta chain was counted many times. Its antigen remains unknown. In germline, CDR1 is MNHNS, CDR2 SASEGT. The V end was cut by 6 bases, the J end by 11 bases, with 17 bases between. This CDR3 region has 13 residues. This record comes from a study of T cells after yellow fever vaccination. Whole-study context: Some fractions had low cell numbers, and these were prepared with SMART-Seq v4 Ultra Low Input. Study conclusions and caveats: The study found a weaker secondary response that peaked faster, day 5 versus 15.

TCRdb redid the calling of the 5' RACE reads with MiXCR, one entry per CDR3 protein. The sample includes roughly 180,000 distinct CDR3 sequences, approximately 6.2% of them seen just once. This receptor was taken from a young man who received the YFV17D yellow fever vaccine. This chain joins TRBV6-1 and TRBJ2-1; D may match TRBD1 or TRBD2 (5 bases each). The material sequenced was CD4+ T cells sorted from PBMCs, taken on the day of the first yellow fever vaccination. DNA for the CDR3: TGTGCCAGCAGAATTATAACAGGACTTAAGCAGTTCTTC. Protein: CASRIITGLKQFF.